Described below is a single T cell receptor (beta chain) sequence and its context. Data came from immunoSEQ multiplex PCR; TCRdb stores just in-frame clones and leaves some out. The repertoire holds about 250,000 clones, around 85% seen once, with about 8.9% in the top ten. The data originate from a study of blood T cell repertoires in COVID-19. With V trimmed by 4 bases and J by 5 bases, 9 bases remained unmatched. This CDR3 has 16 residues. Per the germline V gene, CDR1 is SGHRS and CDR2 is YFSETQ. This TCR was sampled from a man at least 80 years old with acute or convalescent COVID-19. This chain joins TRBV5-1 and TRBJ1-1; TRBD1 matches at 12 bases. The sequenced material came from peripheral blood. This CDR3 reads CASSEGQGARGTEAFF. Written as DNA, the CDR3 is TGCGCCAGCAGCGAGGGACAGGGGGCGCGAGGGACTGAAGCTTTCTTT.